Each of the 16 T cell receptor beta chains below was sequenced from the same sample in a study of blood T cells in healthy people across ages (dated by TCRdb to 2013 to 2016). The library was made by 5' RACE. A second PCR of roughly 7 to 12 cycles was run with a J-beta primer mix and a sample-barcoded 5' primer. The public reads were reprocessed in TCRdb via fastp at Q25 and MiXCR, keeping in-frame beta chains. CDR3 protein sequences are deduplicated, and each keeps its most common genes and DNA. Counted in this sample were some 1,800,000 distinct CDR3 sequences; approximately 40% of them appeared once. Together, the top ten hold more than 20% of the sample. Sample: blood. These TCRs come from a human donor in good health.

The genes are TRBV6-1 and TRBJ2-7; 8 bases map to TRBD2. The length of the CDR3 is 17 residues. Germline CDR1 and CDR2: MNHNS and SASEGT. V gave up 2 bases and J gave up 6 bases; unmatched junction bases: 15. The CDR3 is CASSEWEWGLGRVEQYF. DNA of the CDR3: TGTGCCAGCAGTGAATGGGAGTGGGGCCTCGGGAGGGTCGAGCAGTACTTC.

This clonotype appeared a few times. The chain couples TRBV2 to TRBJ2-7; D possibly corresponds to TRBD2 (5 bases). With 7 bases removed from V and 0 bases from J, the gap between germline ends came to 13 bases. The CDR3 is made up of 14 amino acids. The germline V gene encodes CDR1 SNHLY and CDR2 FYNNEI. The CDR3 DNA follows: TGTGCCAGCACGAGGACTTCTAGCTCCTACGAGCAGTACTTC. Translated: CASTRTSSSYEQYF.

The CDR3 reads CASSYSIGSGLEQYF. CDR3 sequence (DNA): TGTGCCAGCAGTTATTCAATTGGATCGGGGCTCGAGCAGTACTTC. The V and J genes are TRBV6-5 and TRBJ2-7; D tentatively fits TRBD1 or TRBD2 (5 bases each). V was cut by 3 bases and J by 6 bases, with 18 bases left in between. This CDR3 has 15 amino acids. Per germline, CDR1 MNHEY and CDR2 SVGAGI.

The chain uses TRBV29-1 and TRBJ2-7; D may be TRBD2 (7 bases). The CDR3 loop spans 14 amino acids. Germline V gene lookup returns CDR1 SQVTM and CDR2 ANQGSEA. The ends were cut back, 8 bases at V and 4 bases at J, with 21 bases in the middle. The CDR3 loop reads CSTRGGGLGYEQYF. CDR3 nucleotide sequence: TGCAGCACGCGAGGGGGGGGTTTGGGGTACGAGCAGTACTTC.

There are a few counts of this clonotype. This chain's CDR3 is CASSPRTGRDYTF. In nucleotides, the CDR3 is TGTGCCAGCAGCCCCCGGACAGGGAGGGACTACACCTTC. The V and J genes are TRBV9 and TRBJ1-2; TRBD1 agrees at 8 bases. This CDR3 spans 13 amino acids. After removal of 4 bases from V and 10 bases from J, the junction contained 9 bases not matched to a gene. CDR1 is SGDLS, CDR2 YYNGEE, per germline.

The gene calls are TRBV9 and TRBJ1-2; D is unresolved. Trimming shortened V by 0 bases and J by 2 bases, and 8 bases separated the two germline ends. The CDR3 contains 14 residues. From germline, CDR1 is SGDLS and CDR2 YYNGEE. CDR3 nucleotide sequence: TGTGCCAGCAGCGTAGCCCCGGCCAACTATGGCTACACCTTC. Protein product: CASSVAPANYGYTF.

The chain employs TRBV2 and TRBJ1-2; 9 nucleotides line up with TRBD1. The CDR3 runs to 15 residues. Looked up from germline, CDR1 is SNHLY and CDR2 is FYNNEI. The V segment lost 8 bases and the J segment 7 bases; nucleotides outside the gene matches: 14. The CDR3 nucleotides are TGTGCCAGCCATACTAGGGACAGGGATCTTGGTGGCTACACCTTC. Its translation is CASHTRDRDLGGYTF.

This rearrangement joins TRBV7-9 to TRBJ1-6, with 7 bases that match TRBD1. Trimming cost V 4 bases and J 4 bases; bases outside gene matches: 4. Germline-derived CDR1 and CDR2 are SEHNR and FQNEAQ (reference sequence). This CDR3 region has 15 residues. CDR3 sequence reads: CASSSGQIYNSPLHF. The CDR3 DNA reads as TGTGCCAGCAGCTCGGGACAGATTTATAATTCACCCCTCCACTTT.

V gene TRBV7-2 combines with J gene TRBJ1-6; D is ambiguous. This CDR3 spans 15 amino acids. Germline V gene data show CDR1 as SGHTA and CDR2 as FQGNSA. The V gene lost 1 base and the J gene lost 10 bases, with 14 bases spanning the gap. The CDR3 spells CASSLVLGFDSPLHF. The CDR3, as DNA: TGTGCCAGCAGCTTAGTATTAGGGTTTGACTCACCCCTCCACTTT.

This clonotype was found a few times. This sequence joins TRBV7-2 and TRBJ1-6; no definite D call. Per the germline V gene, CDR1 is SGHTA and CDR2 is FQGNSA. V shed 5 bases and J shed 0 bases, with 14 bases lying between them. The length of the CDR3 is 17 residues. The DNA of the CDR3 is TGTGCCAGCAGCCCACCCTTTACCCACTCCTATAATTCACCCCTCCACTTT. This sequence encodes CASSPPFTHSYNSPLHF.

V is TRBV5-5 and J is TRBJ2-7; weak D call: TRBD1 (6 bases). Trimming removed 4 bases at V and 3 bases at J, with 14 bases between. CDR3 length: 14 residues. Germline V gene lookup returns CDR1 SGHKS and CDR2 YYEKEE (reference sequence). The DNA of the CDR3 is TGTGCCAGCAGCCCCGACCCAGGGGTCTACGAGCAGTACTTC. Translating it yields CASSPDPGVYEQYF.

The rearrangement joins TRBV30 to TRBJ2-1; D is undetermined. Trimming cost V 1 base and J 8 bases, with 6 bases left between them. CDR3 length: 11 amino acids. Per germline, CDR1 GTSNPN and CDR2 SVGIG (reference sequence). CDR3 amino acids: CAWSAHHEQFF. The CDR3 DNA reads TGTGCCTGGAGTGCCCACCATGAGCAGTTCTTC.

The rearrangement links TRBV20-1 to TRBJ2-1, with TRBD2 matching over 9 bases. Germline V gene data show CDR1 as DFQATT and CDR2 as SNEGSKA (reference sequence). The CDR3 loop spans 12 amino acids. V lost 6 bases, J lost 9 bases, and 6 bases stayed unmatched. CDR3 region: CSATSGWGEQFF. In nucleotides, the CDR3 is TGCAGTGCGACTAGCGGTTGGGGTGAGCAGTTCTTC.

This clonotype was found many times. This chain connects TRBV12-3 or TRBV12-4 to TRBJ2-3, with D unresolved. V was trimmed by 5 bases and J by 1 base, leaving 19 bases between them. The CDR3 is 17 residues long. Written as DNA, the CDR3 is TGTGCCAGCAGTACCCATCCGGAGCGCGACGGCACAGATACGCAGTATTTT. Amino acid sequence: CASSTHPERDGTDTQYF.

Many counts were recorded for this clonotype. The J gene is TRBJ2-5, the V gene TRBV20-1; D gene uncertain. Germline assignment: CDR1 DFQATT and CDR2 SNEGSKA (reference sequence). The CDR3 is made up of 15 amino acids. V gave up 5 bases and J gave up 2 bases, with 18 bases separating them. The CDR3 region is CSAQSGQINQETQYF. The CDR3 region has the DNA TGCAGTGCTCAATCCGGGCAGATCAATCAAGAGACCCAGTACTTC.

The CDR3 region has the DNA TGCGCCAGCAGCCTCCGACGGGTACCCTACGAGCAGTACTTC. Its translation: CASSLRRVPYEQYF. The rearrangement links TRBV5-1 to TRBJ2-5; the D is unclear. Matching the DNA end better, TRBJ2-7 makes the J call doubtful. This CDR3 is built from 14 residues. Germline V gene lookup returns CDR1 SGHRS and CDR2 YFSETQ.